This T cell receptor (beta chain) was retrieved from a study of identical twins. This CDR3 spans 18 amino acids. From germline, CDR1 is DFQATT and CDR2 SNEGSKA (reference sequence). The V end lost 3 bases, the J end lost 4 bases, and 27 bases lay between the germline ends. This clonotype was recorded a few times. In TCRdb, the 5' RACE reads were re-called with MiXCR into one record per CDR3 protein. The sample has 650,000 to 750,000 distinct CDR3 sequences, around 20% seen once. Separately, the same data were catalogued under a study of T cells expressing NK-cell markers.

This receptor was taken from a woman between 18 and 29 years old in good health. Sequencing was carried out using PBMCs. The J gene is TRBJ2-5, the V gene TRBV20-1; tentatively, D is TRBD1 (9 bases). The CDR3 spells CSASPHRGQGGRPETQYF. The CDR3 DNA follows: TGCAGTGCTAGTCCTCACAGGGGGCAAGGCGGGAGGCCAGAGACCCAGTACTTC.